The 17 T cell receptor beta chains below were found in one sample sequenced in a study of T and B cells in COVID-19 patients (dated by TCRdb to 2018 to 2021). Genomic DNA extracted from blood was used in amounts of 250-500 ng for amplification of TRB repertoires. The instrument was an Illumina MiSeq. TRB rearrangements were amplified by multiplex PCR with BIOMED2 TRB-A/B primer pools. The public sequencing data were trimmed at Q25 with fastp and processed into clonotypes with MiXCR by TCRdb, which kept only in-frame beta chains. Rows with one shared CDR3 protein collapse into an entry with the most common genes and DNA. Here the sample has about 14,000 distinct CDR3 sequences; 25% to 35% occur a single time. The top ten clones comprise more than 0.9% of the sample. Sequencing was done on a sample of blood. Receptors were obtained from a human donor who had recovered from COVID-19.

By frequency in the sample, this clonotype is medium-sized. This chain links TRBV19 with TRBJ2-7, with TRBD2 matching over 9 bases. Trimming took 3 bases from V and 4 from J; bases not matched to a gene: 7. The CDR3 contains 15 residues. CDR1 is LNHDA and CDR2 is SQIVND in the germline V gene (reference sequence). The chain's CDR3 is CASSIGSSGDYEQYF. In nucleotides, the CDR3 is TGTGCCAGTAGTATTGGGTCTAGCGGGGATTACGAGCAGTACTTC.

The chain uses TRBV6-1 and TRBJ2-7; either TRBD1 or TRBD2 may fit D (5 bases each). CDR1 is MNHNS, CDR2 SASEGT, per germline. The CDR3 has 14 residues. The V and J ends lost 8 bases and 5 bases respectively, with 19 bases between them. The CDR3 spells CASEWGSRENEQYF. The CDR3 DNA reads TGTGCCAGCGAGTGGGGGTCAAGGGAGAACGAGCAGTACTTC.

This rearrangement joins TRBV15 to TRBJ2-7, with D uncertain. Trimming removed 2 bases from V and 2 bases from J, with 4 bases in between. The CDR3 spans 12 residues. Germline V lookup: CDR1 LNHNV, CDR2 YYDKDF (reference sequence). The CDR3 DNA reads as TGTGCCACCAGCAGAATCCCCTACGAGCAGTACTTC. This translates into CATSRIPYEQYF.

This clonotype turned up a few times. The J gene is TRBJ2-3, the V gene TRBV7-6; D may be TRBD2 (6 bases). The CDR3 is 15 residues long. The germline V gene encodes CDR1 SGHVS and CDR2 FNYEAQ. Trimming took 1 base from V and 5 from J, leaving 13 bases between them. This chain's CDR3 is CASSLGGTEEDTQYF. The DNA of the CDR3 is TGTGCCAGCAGCTTAGGCGGGACGGAGGAAGATACGCAGTATTTT.

This clonotype is deemed medium-sized. The chain is built from TRBV5-4 and TRBJ2-2; the D gene is possibly TRBD1 (5 bases). Germline V gene lookup returns CDR1 SGHNT and CDR2 YYREEE (reference sequence). The V end was cut by 2 bases, the J end by 4 bases, with 9 bases between. CDR3 length: 14 amino acids. CDR3 bases: TGTGCCAGCAGCTTTCAGGGTGCCACCGGGGAGCTGTTTTTT. It translates to CASSFQGATGELFF.

The chain links TRBV6-2 or TRBV6-3 to TRBJ2-5; 9 bases are a match to TRBD1. V gave up 4 bases and J gave up 1 base; unmatched junction bases: 1. There are 14 residues in the CDR3. In germline, CDR1 is MNHEY, CDR2 SVGEGT. Written as DNA, the CDR3 is TGTGCCAGCAGTTTGGGACAGGGCCAAGAGACCCAGTACTTC. This codes for CASSLGQGQETQYF.

The chain uses TRBV7-9 and TRBJ2-7, with a weak D call TRBD1 (6 bases). Germline CDR1 is SEHNR and CDR2 is FQNEAQ (reference sequence). Trimming cost V 2 bases and J 6 bases, with 11 bases left between them. This CDR3 contains 13 residues. In nucleotides, the CDR3 is TGTGCCAGCAGCTTACCCCCAGGGGTCGAGCAGTACTTC. Its translation: CASSLPPGVEQYF.

Details on this clonotype: At one boundary the junction diverges from the germline segment, which might be a read error. The chain has TRBV5-6 and TRBJ1-2; D call uncertain. Germline-derived CDR1 and CDR2 are SGHDT and YYEEEE. The CDR3 sequence is 13 residues long. CDR3 protein: CASSPDGIYGYTF. In DNA, the CDR3 is TGCGCCAGCAGTCCCGACGGGATCTATGGCTACACCTTC.

V gene TRBV6-5 combines with J gene TRBJ1-2; 11 nucleotides align to TRBD1. The V gene end was trimmed by 8 bases and the J gene end by 2 bases; junction bases not matched to a gene: 1. Germline V gene lookup returns CDR1 MNHEY and CDR2 SVGAGI. This CDR3 is 13 amino acids long. The DNA of the CDR3 is TGTGCCAGCGGACAGGGGGCGAACTATGGCTACACCTTC. This codes for CASGQGANYGYTF.

This clonotype is categorized as medium-sized. V is TRBV19 and J is TRBJ2-1; D gene ambiguous. This CDR3 is built from 17 residues. Trimming took 3 bases from V and 2 from J, leaving 17 bases between them. The germline V gene encodes CDR1 LNHDA and CDR2 SQIVND (reference sequence). For the CDR3, the DNA is TGTGCCAGTAGTATTAGTAGGGCCCCGATTCCCTACAATGAGCAGTTCTTC. This sequence encodes CASSISRAPIPYNEQFF. Supplemented by reference TRBV19 and TRBJ2-1, the full variable domain reads DGGITQSPKYLFRKEGQNVTLSCEQNLNHDAMYWYRQDPGQGLRLIYYSQIVNDFQKGDIAEGYSVSREKKESFPLTVTSAQKNPTAFYLCASSISRAPIPYNEQFFGPGTRLTVL.

A single count supports this clonotype. This clone may be a read error of a much larger clone one base away. This sequence joins TRBV11-3 and TRBJ2-3; D call uncertain. Germline CDR1 reads SGHNT; CDR2 reads YENEEA. V lost 3 bases, J lost 6 bases, and 13 bases lay in between. This CDR3 region has 14 residues. CDR3 protein: CASSLKRSGDTQYF. The DNA for the CDR3 is TGTGCCAGCAGCTTGAAAAGGTCCGGTGATACGCAGTATTTT.

There are a few counts of this clonotype. The chain couples TRBV18 to TRBJ1-2; D call uncertain. The CDR3 sequence is 17 residues long. The germline CDR1 and CDR2 sequences are KGHSH and LQKENI. Deletions cut 1 base from V and 4 bases from J, with 19 bases between. The CDR3 bases are TGTGCCAGCTCACCACTGAGGGCTGGGCAGGTTCTCTATGGCTACACCTTC. Translating it yields CASSPLRAGQVLYGYTF.

This clonotype was counted a few times. The J gene is TRBJ1-5, the V gene TRBV30; D remains ambiguous. Trimming stripped 2 bases from V and 6 bases from J, with 17 bases between. The germline CDR1 and CDR2 sequences are GTSNPN and SVGIG (reference sequence). The CDR3 is made up of 15 amino acids. The CDR3 DNA is TGTGCCTGGAGTAGGTTTGGAATTACGAGTCAGCCCCAGCATTTT. Translated: CAWSRFGITSQPQHF.

This clonotype is medium-sized. The chain links TRBV29-1 to TRBJ1-2; TRBD1 matches 7 bases. Germline-derived CDR1 and CDR2 are SQVTM and ANQGSEA. The CDR3 is made up of 15 amino acids. With V trimmed by 6 bases and J by 4 bases, 14 bases remained unmatched. CDR3 DNA sequence: TGCAGCGTCCCTAAAAGACGGCAGGGGGTCTATGGCTACACCTTC. Translated: CSVPKRRQGVYGYTF.

This clonotype came up a few times. J is TRBJ2-1 and V is TRBV19; the match to TRBD1 covers 10 bases. Germline CDR1 and CDR2: LNHDA and SQIVND (reference sequence). The length of the CDR3 is 17 residues. Trimming cost V 2 bases and J 9 bases; bases outside gene matches: 13. CDR3 residues: CASSIPGGTGEKGEQFF. CDR3 sequence (DNA): TGTGCCAGTAGTATACCCGGGGGGACAGGGGAAAAGGGTGAGCAGTTCTTC. The variable domain in full, with the rest retrieved from reference TRBV19 and TRBJ2-1, is DGGITQSPKYLFRKEGQNVTLSCEQNLNHDAMYWYRQDPGQGLRLIYYSQIVNDFQKGDIAEGYSVSREKKESFPLTVTSAQKNPTAFYLCASSIPGGTGEKGEQFFGPGTRLTVL.

By share, this clonotype counts as medium-sized. The chain is built from TRBV30 and TRBJ1-3; no definite D call. V gave up 0 bases and J gave up 1 base, with 10 bases separating them. The length of the CDR3 is 15 residues. Per the germline V gene, CDR1 is GTSNPN and CDR2 is SVGIG (reference sequence). The CDR3 reads CAWSVPLGSGNTIYF. DNA for the CDR3: TGTGCCTGGAGTGTACCTCTGGGATCTGGAAACACCATATATTTT.

This clonotype showed up just a few times. This chain joins TRBV6-4 and TRBJ2-2, with 8 nucleotides matching TRBD1. Germline V gene lookup returns CDR1 MRHNA and CDR2 SNTAGT. V lost 3 bases and J lost 5; bases outside the gene matches: 14. The CDR3 is made up of 18 amino acids. The CDR3 spells CASSEQGTGRLGTGELFF. The CDR3 DNA sequence: TGTGCCAGCAGTGAGCAAGGGACAGGACGTTTAGGGACCGGGGAGCTGTTTTTT.